This T cell receptor beta chain stems from a study of chemoradiotherapy in HPV16-positive cancers. Profiling relied on immunoSEQ multiplex PCR, and the TCRdb table lists in-frame clones only, not all of them. The data contain 5,000 to 5,500 clones, about 88% of them singletons. V lost 5 bases to trimming and J lost 8 bases, with 15 bases between them. There are 13 residues in the CDR3. Per the germline V gene, CDR1 is KGHSH and CDR2 is LQKENI. The sequence was collected from a human donor with HPV-associated anogenital cancer. V gene TRBV18 combines with J gene TRBJ1-2, with a tentative D call TRBD1 (6 bases). Sequenced material: tumor tissue, taken from a patient who underwent chemoradiotherapy. In DNA, the CDR3 is TGTGCCAGCTCAGTCGACAGGCTTGAGGGCTACACCTTC. Its translation: CASSVDRLEGYTF.